Listed below are T cell receptor beta chains from one sample, sequenced in a study of cytomegalovirus exposure and HLA in healthy donors. Clones were sequenced by immunoSEQ multiplex PCR, and TCRdb holds only the in-frame ones, with some missing. The table includes 130,000 to 150,000 clones, around three quarters detected once. Sequencing input: PBMCs. The receptors here all came from a man aged 18 to 35 in good health and CMV-seronegative. Both conserved end residues are part of each CDR3. D genes are given only for firm matches. A clone size is listed for some rows: how often the clone was seen (once, few, many), or a class if it is expanded.

TRBJ1-3 | NA | TRBV30 | NA | CAWGAVSGNTIYF | TGTGCCTGGGGTGCGGTCTCTGGAAACACCATATATTTT
TRBJ1-4 | NA | TRBV5-1 | few | CASSPRTETNEKLFF | TGCGCCAGCAGCCCCCGGACAGAAACTAATGAAAAACTGTTTTTT
TRBJ1-1 | NA | TRBV6-5 | NA | CASSEAGRTEAFF | TGTGCCAGCAGTGAAGCAGGGCGGACTGAAGCTTTCTTT
TRBJ1-1 | NA | TRBV11-2 | NA | CASSGQGGRTEAFF | TGTGCCAGCAGCGGGCAGGGAGGTCGGACTGAAGCTTTCTTT
TRBJ1-2 | NA | TRBV7-9 | NA | CASSSGQRGYTF | TGTGCCAGCAGCTCAGGGCAACGAGGCTACACCTTC
TRBJ1-1 | NA | TRBV29-1 | NA | CSVVRGGGTEAFF | TGCAGCGTTGTGCGGGGTGGGGGCACTGAAGCTTTCTTT
TRBJ1-5 | NA | TRBV6-1 | NA | CASSEARGSNQPQHF | TGTGCCAGCAGTGAAGCCCGGGGAAGCAATCAGCCCCAGCATTTT
TRBJ2-7 | NA | TRBV6-6 | NA | CASSWAHEQYF | TGTGCCAGCAGTTGGGCCCACGAGCAGTACTTC
TRBJ2-7 | NA | TRBV2 | NA | CALLRGGEQYF | TGTGCCCTTCTGCGGGGAGGTGAGCAGTACTTC
TRBJ1-6 | NA | TRBV27 | NA | CASSFHPGARVSPLHF | TGTGCCAGCAGTTTTCATCCAGGGGCAAGGGTTTCACCCCTCCACTTT
TRBJ1-2 | NA | TRBV7-9 | NA | CASSSFRQGRYGYTF | TGTGCCAGCAGCTCCTTTAGGCAGGGAAGGTATGGCTACACCTTC
TRBJ2-1 | TRBD2 | TRBV11-2 | NA | CASRLGAGGGYNEQFF | TGTGCCAGCAGATTAGGAGCGGGGGGAGGGTACAATGAGCAGTTCTTC
TRBJ2-5 | TRBD2 | TRBV19 | NA | CASSTGGRETQYF | TGTGCCAGTAGTACGGGGGGGCGGGAGACCCAGTACTTC
TRBJ2-1 | NA | TRBV5-1 | NA | CASSLEHNPLDEQFF | TGCGCCAGCAGCTTGGAACACAACCCGTTGGATGAGCAGTTCTTC
TRBJ2-7 | NA | TRBV6-6 | NA | CASSPKQGYEQYF | TGTGCCAGCAGTCCTAAACAGGGCTACGAGCAGTACTTC
TRBJ2-7 | NA | TRBV5-8 | NA | CASSLLYFDEQYF | TGTGCCAGCAGCTTGTTGTATTTCGACGAGCAGTACTTC
TRBJ1-5 | NA | TRBV7-9 | NA | CASSLGTLYSNQPQHF | TGTGCCAGCAGCTTAGGGACACTTTATAGCAATCAGCCCCAGCATTTT